This T cell receptor (beta chain) was sequenced for a study of T cell responses to AZD1222 COVID-19 vaccine. Regarding the study as a whole: Distributed over spike, vaccine-associated CD4 TCRs predominated at 160-218 and 743-854. Spike-specific TCR breadth and depth were elevated following two AZD1222 doses. Donors were largely white British and mainly female; clonal diversity was possibly underestimated.

The CDR3 has 13 amino acids. Between the trimmed V and J ends, which lost 2 bases and 8 bases, there was a span of 13 bases. Germline assignment: CDR1 SGHNT and CDR2 YYREEE (reference sequence). Profiling relied on immunoSEQ multiplex PCR, and the TCRdb table lists in-frame clones only, not all of them. The sample has 70,000 to 95,000 clones; 85% to 90% are singletons. With respect to this clone: Its cognate antigen is unknown.

This clonotype originated in an adult who received the AZD1222 COVID-19 vaccine. Specimen: peripheral blood, collected 28 days after the second AZD1222 dose. The chain joins TRBV5-4 to TRBJ1-2, with a weak D call TRBD1 (5 bases). Written as DNA, the CDR3 is TGTGCCAGCAGCTTCCTAGCAGGGAACGGCTACACCTTC. This sequence encodes CASSFLAGNGYTF. The complete variable domain, with remaining parts taken from reference TRBV5-4 and TRBJ1-2, reads ETGVTQSPTHLIKTRGQQVTLRCSSQSGHNTVSWYQQALGQGPQFIFQYYREEENGRGNFPPRFSGLQFPNYSSELNVNALELDDSALYLCASSFLAGNGYTFGSGTRLTVV.